This TCR beta chain was obtained from a study of cytomegalovirus exposure and HLA in healthy donors. Study-wide findings and caveats: Evidence from a later analysis indicated that most CMV-associated TCR beta chains looked HLA-restricted. For most TCR sequences rarity was the rule, although some public TCRs occurred in many donors. Specificity of three CMV-associated chains for CMV antigens was verified in vitro.

PCR was performed using 60 Vbeta and 13 Jbeta primers. Generated by immunoSEQ multiplex PCR, the TCRdb table keeps only in-frame clones and is missing some. The table has some 140,000 clones, 80% seen once. This clone was observed a few times. What it binds is unknown. Germline CDR1 MDHEN, CDR2 SYDVKM. CDR3 length: 16 residues. Trimming cost V 3 bases and J 6 bases, with 20 bases left between them. Sample: PBMCs. The receptor was derived from a man between 25 and 39 years old in good health and CMV-seropositive. This chain uses TRBV28 with TRBJ1-1, with a possible D match to TRBD1 (5 bases). As DNA, the CDR3 is TGTGCCAGCAGTTTGAGGACAAGTCGGCAGGTCTCTGAAGCTTTCTTT. It is translated as CASSLRTSRQVSEAFF.